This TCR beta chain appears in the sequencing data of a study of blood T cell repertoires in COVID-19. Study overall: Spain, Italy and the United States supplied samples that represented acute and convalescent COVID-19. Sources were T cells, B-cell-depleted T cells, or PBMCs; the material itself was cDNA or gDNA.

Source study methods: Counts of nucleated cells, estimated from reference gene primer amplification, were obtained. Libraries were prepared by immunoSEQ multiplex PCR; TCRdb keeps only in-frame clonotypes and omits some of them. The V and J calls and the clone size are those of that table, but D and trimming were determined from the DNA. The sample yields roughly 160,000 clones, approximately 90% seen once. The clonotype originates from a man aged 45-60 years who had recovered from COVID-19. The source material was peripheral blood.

The CDR3 here is CASTEIQNTIYF. DNA for the CDR3: TGTGCCAGCACCGAGATCCAAAACACCATATATTTT. The rearrangement uses TRBV11-2 and TRBJ1-3; D gene uncertain. Germline values: CDR1 SGHAT, CDR2 FQNNGV. V was shortened by 7 bases and J by 6 bases, with 10 bases between the two germline ends. The CDR3 sequence is 12 residues long.